This T cell receptor beta chain was identified during a study of blood T cell repertoires in COVID-19. V was pared by 1 base and J by 2 bases, with 7 bases between. Per the germline V gene, CDR1 is MNHNS and CDR2 is SASEGT. The CDR3 has 14 residues. Assay: immunoSEQ multiplex PCR; the TCRdb copy retains only in-frame clones and omits some. The sample shows some 300,000 clones, under 90% of them seen only once. This clone came up a few times. Participant ages covered roughly 18 to 89 years across approximately 25 US areas. The clonotype comes from a woman between 45 and 60 years old who had been exposed to COVID-19. The chain links TRBV6-1 to TRBJ2-3; tentatively, D is TRBD1 (6 bases). The sequencing input was PBMCs or T cells enriched from blood (not recorded which). The CDR3 spells CASSEDRDTDTQYF. CDR3 coding DNA: TGTGCCAGCAGTGAAGACAGGGACACAGATACGCAGTATTTT.